The rows below give T cell receptor beta chains drawn from one sample of a study of PD-1 blockade in classical Hodgkin lymphoma. Assay used: immunoSEQ multiplex PCR; TCRdb lists only in-frame clones, some missing. The sample has about 64,000 clones, under 95% seen once. This specimen consisted of peripheral blood mononuclear cells (PBMCs), obtained before the fourth cycle of nivolumab. These receptors all come from a human donor with classical Hodgkin lymphoma. CDR3s include the opening cysteine and the closing phenylalanine or tryptophan. A D gene is named only where the DNA matches it firmly. The size of a clone is reported for some rows only, either as once, few or many, or as a class for expanded clones.

V gene,clone size,J gene,D gene,CDR3 DNA,CDR3 protein
TRBV6-8,-,TRBJ1-6,-,TGTGCCAGCAGTCCTACCCGACACTGCTATAATTCACCCCTCCACTTT,CASSPTRHCYNSPLHF
TRBV2,-,TRBJ2-3,TRBD1,TGTGCCGTGCTCGGGACAGACCGCACAGATACGCAGTATTTT,CAVLGTDRTDTQYF
TRBV30,few,TRBJ1-1,-,TGTGCCTGGAGTGTAATACCTGCAGGGCATCAGGGGGCTTTCTTT,CAWSVIPAGHQGAFF
TRBV4-1,-,TRBJ2-7,-,TGCGCCAGCAGCCAAGTTTCAGGGGAGGTCTACGAGCAGTACTTC,CASSQVSGEVYEQYF
TRBV6-5,-,TRBJ1-2,-,TGTGCCAGCAGTTACCCCGGCGGGAGCGGCTACACCTTC,CASSYPGGSGYTF
TRBV2,-,TRBJ1-5,-,TGTGCCAGCACCCCGGGGGCGGGCAATCAGCCCCAGCATTTT,CASTPGAGNQPQHF
TRBV28,many,TRBJ1-5,-,TGTGCCTCCCGAATGGGTGGTCAGCCCCAGCATTTT,CASRMGGQPQHF
TRBV19,-,TRBJ2-7,-,TGTGCCAGTAGTATAGGGATCCAGGGACGGAGAAATTACGAGCAGTACTTC,CASSIGIQGRRNYEQYF
TRBV7-9,-,TRBJ2-2,-,TGTGCCAGCAGCCCGAGGGGTTGGGGGGACACCGGGGAGCTGTTTTTT,CASSPRGWGDTGELFF
TRBV7-9,-,TRBJ2-1,TRBD1,TGTGCCAGCAGTTCAGGGGGCAGGGCCGGTGAGCAGTTCTTC,CASSSGGRAGEQFF
TRBV7-9,-,TRBJ1-1,TRBD1,TGTGCCAGCTCCTCGACAGGGGGCACAACTGAAGCTTTCTTT,CASSSTGGTTEAFF
TRBV10-3,-,TRBJ1-2,-,TGTGCCATCAGTGAGTCTGAATATACCCGATGGGGCTACACCTTC,CAISESEYTRWGYTF
TRBV7-6,-,TRBJ1-2,-,TGTGCCAGCAGCTTAGCTCGATTCTATGGCTACACCTTC,CASSLARFYGYTF
TRBV18,-,TRBJ1-6,-,TGTGCCAGCTCACGGGACAAGGTCAATTCACCCCTCCACTTT,CASSRDKVNSPLHF
TRBV7-9,-,TRBJ1-1,-,TGTGCCAGCAGCCTCGGACCGCAGAACACTGAAGCTTTCTTT,CASSLGPQNTEAFF
TRBV15,-,TRBJ2-3,-,TGTGCCACCAGCACTCAGCCGGGCCACGGGACAGATACGCAGTATTTT,CATSTQPGHGTDTQYF
TRBV18,few,TRBJ1-5,-,TGTGCCAGCTCACCCACCCCCTCTCGGGTCAATCAGCCCCAGCATTTT,CASSPTPSRVNQPQHF
TRBV5-1,-,TRBJ1-1,-,TGCGCCAGCAGCTTGGCCGGGGCGGCAGCAGAAGCTTTCTTT,CASSLAGAAAEAFF
TRBV18,-,TRBJ1-5,-,TGTGCCAGCTCACCACGGATAGGGGGTCCGCCCCAGCATTTT,CASSPRIGGPPQHF
TRBV12-5,-,TRBJ1-1,TRBD1,TGTGCTAGTGGGAGGGGGCAGGACACTGAAGCTTTCTTT,CASGRGQDTEAFF
TRBV7-9,-,TRBJ1-6,-,TGTGCCAGCAGCTTAGCTGGTCCGGGGGCTGGAATCCATAATTCACCCCTCCACTTT,CASSLAGPGAGIHNSPLHF
TRBV29-1,once,TRBJ1-2,-,TGCAGCGTTGAAGGCCCTTCCAGGCTTTCAGCTAACTATGGCTACACCTTC,CSVEGPSRLSANYGYTF
TRBV10-2,once,TRBJ1-3,-,TGCGCCAGCAGTGTTGCGAGGGACCGAGTCTCTGGAAACACCATATATTTT,CASSVARDRVSGNTIYF
TRBV6-5,-,TRBJ2-1,TRBD2,TGTGCCAGCAGTTACTCGCGGGAGGGGGCCTACAATGAGCAGTTCTTC,CASSYSREGAYNEQFF
TRBV30,few,TRBJ2-1,-,TGTGCCTGGAGTGGGGGCAATGAGCAGTTCTTC,CAWSGGNEQFF
TRBV2,-,TRBJ1-2,-,TGTGCCAGCAGTGAAATCTCGGGCTACACCTTC,CASSEISGYTF
TRBV11-1,medium-sized,TRBJ1-1,-,TGTGCCAGCAGCCAGGAGGGAACAGGGTTTGAAGCTTTCTTT,CASSQEGTGFEAFF